This TCR beta chain was observed in a study of blood T cell repertoires in COVID-19. About the study: COVID-19 samples, acute and convalescent, were from the United States, Italy and Spain.

Study processing details: Quantification of nucleated cells was approximated via reference gene primer amplification. Assay: immunoSEQ multiplex PCR; the TCRdb copy retains only in-frame clones and omits some. V, J and clone size are taken as reported in that table, and D and trimming were inferred from the DNA itself. The profile shows some 200,000 clones, around nine tenths of them singletons. The trim removed 3 bases at V and 0 bases at J, leaving 7 bases unmatched. The CDR3 is 18 amino acids. Germline V gene data show CDR1 as SGDLS and CDR2 as YYNGEE. Sequenced material: PBMCs or T cells enriched from blood (not recorded which). This TCR derives from a woman aged 18-29 years who had recovered from COVID-19. The V and J genes are TRBV9 and TRBJ2-3; TRBD2 agrees at 13 bases. This CDR3 is CASSERTSGRASTDTQYF. The CDR3 bases are TGTGCCAGCAGCGAGCGGACTAGCGGGAGAGCGAGCACAGATACGCAGTATTTT.